This TCR beta chain was sequenced in a study of CD8 T cells in ankylosing spondylitis. Study observations and caveats: Disease-linked clones reportedly concentrated significantly in matched ankylosing spondylitis synovial fluid. Apparently characteristic of ankylosing spondylitis blood was a TCR beta motif (about 8 highly homologous variants).

The sample holds a few counts of this clonotype. Its target is unknown. Germline values: CDR1 MNHEY, CDR2 SMNVEV (reference sequence). Trimming pared 5 bases from V and 0 bases from J, leaving 18 bases between. The CDR3 has 17 amino acids. TCRdb re-derived calls from the 5' RACE reads in MiXCR, one entry per CDR3 protein. The sample consists of roughly 700,000 distinct CDR3 sequences, around 19% of them appearing once. The TCR originated in a male donor with ankylosing spondylitis. J is TRBJ2-3 and V is TRBV27, with D maybe TRBD2 (7 bases). Sequenced: blood, either unsorted or a sorted T cell fraction (not recorded which). CDR3 amino acids: CASSPAGHSTSTDTQYF. As DNA, the CDR3 is TGTGCCAGCAGTCCAGCGGGACACTCAACTAGCACAGATACGCAGTATTTT.